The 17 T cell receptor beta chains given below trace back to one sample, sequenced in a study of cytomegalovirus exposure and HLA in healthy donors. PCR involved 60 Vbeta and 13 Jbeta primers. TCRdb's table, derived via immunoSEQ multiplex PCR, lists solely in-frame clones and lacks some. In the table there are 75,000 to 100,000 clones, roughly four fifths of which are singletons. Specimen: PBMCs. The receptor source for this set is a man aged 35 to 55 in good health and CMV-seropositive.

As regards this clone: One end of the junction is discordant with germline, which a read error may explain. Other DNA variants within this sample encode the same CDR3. Here the CDR3 DNA reads TGTGCCAGCAGCTCGGGACTAGCGGGGGGGAATGAGCAATTCTTC. This gives the protein CASSSGLAGGNEQFF. This rearrangement joins TRBV13 to TRBJ2-1; 16 nucleotides agree with TRBD2. Germline V gene data show CDR1 as PRHDT and CDR2 as FYEKMQ (reference sequence). The CDR3 is 15 residues long. The entire variable domain, with the rest obtained from reference TRBV13 and TRBJ2-1, is as follows: AAGVIQSPRHLIKEKRETATLKCYPIPRHDTVYWYQQGPGQDPQFLISFYEKMQSDKGSIPDRFSAQQFSDYHSELNMSSLELGDSALYFCASSSGLAGGNEQFFGPGTRLTVL.

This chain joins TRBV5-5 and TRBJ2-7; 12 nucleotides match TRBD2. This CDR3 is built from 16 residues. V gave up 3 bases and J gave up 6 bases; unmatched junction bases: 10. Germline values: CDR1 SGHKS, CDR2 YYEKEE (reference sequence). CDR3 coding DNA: TGTGCCAGCAGCTGGAGACTAGCGGGAGATAGGGGCGAGCAGTACTTC. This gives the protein CASSWRLAGDRGEQYF.

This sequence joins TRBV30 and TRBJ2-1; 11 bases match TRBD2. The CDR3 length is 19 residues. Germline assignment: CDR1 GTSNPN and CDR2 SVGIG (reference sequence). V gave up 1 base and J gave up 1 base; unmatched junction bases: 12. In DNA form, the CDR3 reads TGTGCCTGGAGTGGCATAGCGGGGGGGCCGGTGTTTTCCTACAATGAGCAGTTCTTC. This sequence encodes CAWSGIAGGPVFSYNEQFF. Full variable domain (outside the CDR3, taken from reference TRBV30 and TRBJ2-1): SQTIHQWPATLVQPVGSPLSLECTVEGTSNPNLYWYRQAAGRGLQLLFYSVGIGQISSEVPQNLSASRPQDRQFILSSKKLLLSDSGFYLCAWSGIAGGPVFSYNEQFFGPGTRLTVL.

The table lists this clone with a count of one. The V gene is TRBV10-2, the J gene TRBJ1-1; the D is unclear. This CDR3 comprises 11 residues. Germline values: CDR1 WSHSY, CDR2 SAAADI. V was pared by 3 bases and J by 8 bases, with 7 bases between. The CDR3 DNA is TGCGCCAGCAGTGATGGCGGGGAAGCTTTCTTT. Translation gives CASSDGGEAFF.

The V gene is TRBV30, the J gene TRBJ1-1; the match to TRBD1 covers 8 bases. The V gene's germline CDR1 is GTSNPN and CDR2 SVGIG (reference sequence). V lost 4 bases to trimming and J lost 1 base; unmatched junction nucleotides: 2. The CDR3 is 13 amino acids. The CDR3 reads CAWKGQANTEAFF. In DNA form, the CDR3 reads TGTGCCTGGAAGGGACAGGCGAACACTGAAGCTTTCTTT.

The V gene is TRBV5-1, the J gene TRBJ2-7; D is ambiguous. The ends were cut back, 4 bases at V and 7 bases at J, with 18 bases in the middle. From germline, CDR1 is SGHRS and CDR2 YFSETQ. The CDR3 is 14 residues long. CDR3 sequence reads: CASSPDMPTGEQYF. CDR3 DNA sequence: TGCGCCAGCAGCCCAGACATGCCCACTGGGGAGCAGTACTTC.

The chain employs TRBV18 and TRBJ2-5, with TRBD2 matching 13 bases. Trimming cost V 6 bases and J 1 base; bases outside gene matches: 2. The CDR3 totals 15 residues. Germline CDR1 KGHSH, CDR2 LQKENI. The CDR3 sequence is CASSGLAGVQETQYF. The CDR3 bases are TGTGCCAGCTCCGGACTAGCGGGGGTCCAAGAGACCCAGTACTTC.

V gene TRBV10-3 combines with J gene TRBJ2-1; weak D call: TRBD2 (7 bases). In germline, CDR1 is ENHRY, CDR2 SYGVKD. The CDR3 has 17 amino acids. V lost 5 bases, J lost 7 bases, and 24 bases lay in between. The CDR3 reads CAISIGGGGTYSNEQFF. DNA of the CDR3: TGTGCCATCAGTATAGGTGGGGGGGGGACATACTCTAATGAGCAGTTCTTC.

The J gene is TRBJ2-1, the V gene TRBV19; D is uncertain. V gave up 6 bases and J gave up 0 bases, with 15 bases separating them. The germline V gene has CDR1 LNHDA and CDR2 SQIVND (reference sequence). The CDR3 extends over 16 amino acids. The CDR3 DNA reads TGTGCCAGTAGGGATTCCACTTGGAGCTCCTACAATGAGCAGTTCTTC. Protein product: CASRDSTWSSYNEQFF.

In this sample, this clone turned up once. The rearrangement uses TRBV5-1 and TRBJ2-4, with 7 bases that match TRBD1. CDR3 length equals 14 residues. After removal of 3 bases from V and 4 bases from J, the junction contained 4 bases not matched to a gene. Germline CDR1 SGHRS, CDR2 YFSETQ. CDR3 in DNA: TGCGCCAGCAGCTCGGGACAGATGAAAAACATTCAGTACTTC. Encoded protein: CASSSGQMKNIQYF.

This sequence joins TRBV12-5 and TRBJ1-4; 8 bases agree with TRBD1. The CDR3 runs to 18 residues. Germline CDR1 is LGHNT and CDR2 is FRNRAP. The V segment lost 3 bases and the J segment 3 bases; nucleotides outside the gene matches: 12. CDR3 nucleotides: TGTGCTAGTGGTTTCCTTACACGGACAGGGAGGGCTAATGAAAAACTGTTTTTT. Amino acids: CASGFLTRTGRANEKLFF. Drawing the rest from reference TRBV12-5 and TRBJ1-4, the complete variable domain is DARVTQTPRHKVTEMGQEVTMRCQPILGHNTVFWYRQTMMQGLELLAYFRNRAPLDDSGMPKDRFSAEMPDATLATLKIQPSEPRDSAVYFCASGFLTRTGRANEKLFFGSGTQLSVL.

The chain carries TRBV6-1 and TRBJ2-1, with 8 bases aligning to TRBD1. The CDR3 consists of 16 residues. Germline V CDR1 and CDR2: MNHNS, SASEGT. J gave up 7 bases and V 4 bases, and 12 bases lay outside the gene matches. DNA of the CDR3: TGTGCCAGCAGTGGCCGGACAGGGTCGGTACAAAATGAGCAGTTCTTC. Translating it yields CASSGRTGSVQNEQFF.

Here the CDR3 DNA reads TGCGCCAGCAGCTTATACAGGCCAGGGGACACTGAAGCTTTCTTT. This encodes CASSLYRPGDTEAFF. This chain joins TRBV5-1 and TRBJ1-1; tentative D call: TRBD1 (6 bases). From germline, CDR1 is SGHRS and CDR2 YFSETQ. The CDR3 spans 15 residues. Between the trimmed V and J ends, which lost 2 bases and 3 bases, there was a span of 14 bases.

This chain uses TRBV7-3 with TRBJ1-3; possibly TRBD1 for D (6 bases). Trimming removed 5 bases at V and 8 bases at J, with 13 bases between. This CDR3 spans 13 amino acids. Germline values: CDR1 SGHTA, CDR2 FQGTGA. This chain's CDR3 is CASSAGAGDTIYF. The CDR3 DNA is TGTGCCAGCAGCGCTGGGGCAGGGGACACCATATATTTT.

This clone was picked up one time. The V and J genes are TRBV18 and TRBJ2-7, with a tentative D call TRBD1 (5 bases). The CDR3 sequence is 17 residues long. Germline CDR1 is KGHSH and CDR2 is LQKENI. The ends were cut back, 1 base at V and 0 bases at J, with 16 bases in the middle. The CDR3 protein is CASSPRGNPGISYEQYF. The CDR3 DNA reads TGTGCCAGCTCACCACGGGGTAATCCAGGGATCTCCTACGAGCAGTACTTC. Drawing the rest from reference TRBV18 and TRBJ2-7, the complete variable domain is NAGVMQNPRHLVRRRGQEARLRCSPMKGHSHVYWYRQLPEEGLKFMVYLQKENIIDESGMPKERFSAEFPKEGPSILRIQQVVRGDSAAYFCASSPRGNPGISYEQYFGPGTRLTVT.

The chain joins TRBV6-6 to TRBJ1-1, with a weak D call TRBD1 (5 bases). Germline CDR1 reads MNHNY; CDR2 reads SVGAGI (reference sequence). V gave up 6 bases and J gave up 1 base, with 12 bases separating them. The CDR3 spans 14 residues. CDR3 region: CASRPPQGNTEAFF. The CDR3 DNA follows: TGTGCCAGCAGACCCCCCCAGGGGAACACTGAAGCTTTCTTT.

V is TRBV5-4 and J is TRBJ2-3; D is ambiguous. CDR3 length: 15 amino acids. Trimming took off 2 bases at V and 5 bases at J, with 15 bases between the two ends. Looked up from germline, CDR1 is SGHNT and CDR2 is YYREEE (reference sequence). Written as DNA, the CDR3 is TGTGCCAGCAGCTTTAGTCCCCGAATTCAAGATACGCAGTATTTT. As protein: CASSFSPRIQDTQYF.